The rows below give T cell receptor beta chains drawn from one sample of a study of T cells in Graves' hyperthyroidism and ophthalmopathy. Each CDR3 protein is one row after TCRdb ran MiXCR on the multiplex PCR reads. The sample lists roughly 580,000 distinct CDR3 sequences, 14% occurring once. The sample was blood. These receptors were taken from a woman between 25 and 40 years old with Graves' hyperthyroidism that later progressed to Graves' ophthalmopathy. CDR3s include the opening cysteine and the closing phenylalanine or tryptophan. D genes are given only for firm matches. Part of the rows lack a size; the others show once, few, many or a class for expanded clones.

D gene: TRBD1; J gene: TRBJ2-5; V gene: TRBV6-2/TRBV6-3; clone size: many; CDR3 DNA: TGTGCCAGCAGACGGGACAGGGATCAAGAGACCCAGTACTTC; CDR3 protein: CASRRDRDQETQYF
D gene: TRBD2; J gene: TRBJ2-7; V gene: TRBV7-2; clone size: many; CDR3 DNA: TGTGCCAGCAGCTTAGAGGACGGGAGGGGCTACGAGCAGTACTTC; CDR3 protein: CASSLEDGRGYEQYF
D gene: TRBD2; J gene: TRBJ2-3; V gene: TRBV7-9; clone size: many; CDR3 DNA: TGTGCCAGCAGCCCACTAGCGGTCACAGATACGCAGTATTTT; CDR3 protein: CASSPLAVTDTQYF
D gene: TRBD1; J gene: TRBJ1-2; V gene: TRBV12-3/TRBV12-4; clone size: many; CDR3 DNA: TGTGCCAGCAGTAGAGGGACAGGGGGGTATGGCTACACCTTC; CDR3 protein: CASSRGTGGYGYTF
D gene: TRBD1; J gene: TRBJ1-1; V gene: TRBV20-1; clone size: NA; CDR3 DNA: TGCAGTGCTAGAGACTCCAAGAACGCAGGACAGGGAGGCACTGAAGCTTTCTTT; CDR3 protein: CSARDSKNAGQGGTEAFF
D gene: NA; J gene: TRBJ2-7; V gene: TRBV7-9; clone size: few; CDR3 DNA: TGTGCCAGCAGCACCGGGACAAACCCTTCCTACGAGCAGTACTTC; CDR3 protein: CASSTGTNPSYEQYF
D gene: NA; J gene: TRBJ2-1; V gene: TRBV19; clone size: few; CDR3 DNA: TGTGCCAGTACTATTCTGGGAGTTCTTAATGAGCAGTTCTTC; CDR3 protein: CASTILGVLNEQFF
D gene: NA; J gene: TRBJ1-1; V gene: TRBV10-3; clone size: many; CDR3 DNA: TGTGCCATCAGTGAGGGTTCCGGGTCCACTGAAGCTTTCTTT; CDR3 protein: CAISEGSGSTEAFF
D gene: NA; J gene: TRBJ2-5; V gene: TRBV5-1; clone size: few; CDR3 DNA: TGCGCCAGCAGCTTGGTCCAGGGTACAAAAGAGACCCAGTACTTC; CDR3 protein: CASSLVQGTKETQYF
D gene: NA; J gene: TRBJ2-5; V gene: TRBV6-5; clone size: many; CDR3 DNA: TGTGCCAGCAGTTACTGGCCTAGCTACAAAGAGACCCAGTACTTC; CDR3 protein: CASSYWPSYKETQYF